The 21 T cell receptor beta chains below all came from one sample that was sequenced in a study of early T cells in non-severe SARS-CoV-2 infection. Using its own MiXCR run on the 5' RACE reads, TCRdb lists one record per CDR3 protein. Of 100,000 to 120,000 distinct CDR3 sequences listed, about 12% were seen once; the top ten hold around 4.1%. The source was whole blood, collected at baseline. These receptors were obtained from an adult who was a healthcare worker with PCR-confirmed SARS-CoV-2 infection or an uninfected control (not recorded which).

The chain recombines TRBV7-8 with TRBJ2-6; a weak D match, TRBD2 (6 bases). Deletions cut 4 bases from V and 0 bases from J, with 19 bases between. The CDR3 length is 19 residues. Germline CDR1 is SGHVS and CDR2 is FQNEAQ. CDR3 sequence: CASSSLSRGTTSGANVLTF. DNA for the CDR3: TGTGCCAGCAGCTCCCTTTCGCGGGGAACTACCTCTGGGGCCAACGTCCTGACTTTC.

This clonotype was observed at least ten times. The chain carries TRBV20-1 and TRBJ1-6; D possibly corresponds to TRBD1 (5 bases). The V gene lost 5 bases and the J gene lost 4 bases, with 15 bases spanning the gap. This CDR3 is 15 amino acids long. Per germline, CDR1 DFQATT and CDR2 SNEGSKA (reference sequence). Here the CDR3 reads CSARRGGGYNSPLHF. The CDR3 nucleotides read TGCAGTGCTCGTCGTGGGGGGGGATATAATTCACCCCTCCACTTT.

The chain employs TRBV5-1 and TRBJ2-5, with 7 bases matching TRBD1. After removal of 4 bases from V and 5 bases from J, the junction contained 11 bases not matched to a gene. There are 15 residues in the CDR3. CDR1 SGHRS and CDR2 YFSETQ come from the germline V gene. CDR3: CASSQNRGRSETQYF. CDR3 in DNA: TGCGCCAGCAGCCAGAACAGGGGACGGTCGGAGACCCAGTACTTC.

Ten or more counts support this clonotype. The chain has TRBV6-1 and TRBJ1-5, with D possibly TRBD1 on 6 matching bases. CDR3 length equals 15 residues. Germline values: CDR1 MNHNS, CDR2 SASEGT. The germline V and J ends were trimmed by 3 bases and 1 base, with 10 bases remaining between them. CDR3 nucleotide sequence: TGTGCCAGCAGTGATTGGGGGCCGAGCAATCAGCCCCAGCATTTT. Protein product: CASSDWGPSNQPQHF.

This clonotype has a count of ten or more. The rearrangement links TRBV20-1 to TRBJ1-1; D is perhaps TRBD1 (5 bases). The CDR3 sequence is 13 residues long. Germline assignment: CDR1 DFQATT and CDR2 SNEGSKA (reference sequence). V dropped 5 bases and J dropped 2 bases, with 12 bases sitting between them. In nucleotides, the CDR3 is TGCAGTGCTTGGGGACGAGAAAACACTGAAGCTTTCTTT. Encoded protein: CSAWGRENTEAFF.

The chain combines TRBV13 with TRBJ2-7; TRBD2 is a possible D gene (6 bases). CDR1 and CDR2 (germline): PRHDT, FYEKMQ (reference sequence). V was clipped by 8 bases and J by 0 bases, with 14 bases between them. The CDR3 is 14 amino acids. CDR3 protein: CASAGPRSSYEQYF. The CDR3 region has the DNA TGTGCCAGCGCGGGACCGAGGAGCTCCTACGAGCAGTACTTC.

With respect to this clonotype: A much larger clone lies one base from this, so it may be a read error. This chain links TRBV5-1 with TRBJ2-7; D is unclear. Per the germline V gene, CDR1 is SGHRS and CDR2 is YFSETQ. This CDR3 region has 14 residues. CDR3 region: CASSLEAVSCEQYF. CDR3 DNA: TGCGCCAGCAGCTTGGAGGCAGTCTCCTGCGAGCAGTACTTC.

The chain combines TRBV28 with TRBJ2-7; D uncertain. This CDR3 region has 14 residues. The ends were cut back, 1 base at V and 0 bases at J, with 7 bases in the middle. Germline V gene sequence: CDR1 MDHEN, CDR2 SYDVKM. CDR3: CASSLSRVSYEQYF. In nucleotides, the CDR3 is TGTGCCAGCAGTTTATCCCGGGTCTCCTACGAGCAGTACTTC.

This rearrangement joins TRBV20-1 to TRBJ1-2; D is unclear. V lost 5 bases to trimming and J lost 4 bases, with 20 bases between them. The CDR3 consists of 15 residues. Looked up from germline, CDR1 is DFQATT and CDR2 is SNEGSKA (reference sequence). The CDR3 sequence is CSAVRRDGRSYGYTF. For the CDR3, the DNA is TGCAGTGCTGTAAGAAGAGATGGGCGGAGCTATGGCTACACCTTC.

A few counts support this clonotype. The gene calls are TRBV7-8 and TRBJ2-7, with D perhaps matching TRBD1 (5 bases). The CDR3 covers 16 residues. The germline gives CDR1 SGHVS, CDR2 FQNEAQ. V was shortened by 2 bases and J by 2 bases, with 16 bases between the two germline ends. The CDR3 here is CASSLPIGRVTYEQYF. CDR3 sequence (DNA): TGTGCCAGCAGCTTACCAATCGGCAGGGTAACCTACGAGCAGTACTTC.

This clonotype was counted many times. V is TRBV18 and J is TRBJ2-3; 13 bases are a match to TRBD2. Germline V gene sequence: CDR1 KGHSH, CDR2 LQKENI. V lost 3 bases and J lost 2; bases outside the gene matches: 5. This CDR3 contains 17 residues. The CDR3 nucleotides read TGTGCCAGCTCACCGCGGACTAGCGGGAGTACCACAGATACGCAGTATTTT. It codes for CASSPRTSGSTTDTQYF.

This clonotype occurred a few times. The chain combines TRBV2 with TRBJ2-5; D gene unclear. The CDR3 loop spans 12 amino acids. V lost 6 bases and J 5 bases, leaving 10 bases between the germline ends. Germline V gene lookup returns CDR1 SNHLY and CDR2 FYNNEI. The CDR3 region is CASRMASETQYF. CDR3 DNA: TGTGCCAGCAGGATGGCGTCGGAGACCCAGTACTTC.

The chain joins TRBV10-3 to TRBJ2-7; the match to TRBD2 covers 8 bases. This CDR3 is 15 amino acids long. Losses at the gene ends were 3 bases for V and 4 bases for J; bases not matched to a gene: 8. Germline CDR1 reads ENHRY; CDR2 reads SYGVKD. The DNA for the CDR3 is TGTGCCATCAGTGATGGGGTAGCGGGACTGTACGAGCAGTACTTC. The encoded protein is CAISDGVAGLYEQYF.

This chain joins TRBV5-1 and TRBJ2-3; TRBD2 aligns across 7 bases. V was pared by 4 bases and J by 2 bases, with 7 bases of the junction left unmatched. CDR3 length equals 15 residues. Germline CDR1 is SGHRS and CDR2 is YFSETQ. The chain's CDR3 is CASSPGGKDTDTQYF. The CDR3 coding sequence is TGCGCCAGCAGCCCGGGGGGTAAAGACACAGATACGCAGTATTTT.

The rearrangement uses TRBV2 and TRBJ2-2; D unclear. This CDR3 region has 14 residues. Germline V gene lookup returns CDR1 SNHLY and CDR2 FYNNEI. Deletions cut 10 bases from V and 0 bases from J, with 12 bases between. CDR3 DNA: TGTGCCACCTCGACTGGAACGAACACCGGGGAGCTGTTTTTT. Amino acid sequence: CATSTGTNTGELFF.

This sequence joins TRBV7-6 and TRBJ2-5; 8 bases fit TRBD1. The CDR3 is made up of 15 amino acids. The V gene end was trimmed by 5 bases and the J gene end by 5 bases; junction bases not matched to a gene: 10. Germline V gene data show CDR1 as SGHVS and CDR2 as FNYEAQ. CDR3 nucleotide sequence: TGTGCCAGCAGCCGCGGACAGGGAAATATGGAGACCCAGTACTTC. This gives the protein CASSRGQGNMETQYF. The full variable domain, in which reference TRBV7-6 and TRBJ2-5 provide the parts outside the CDR3, is GAGVSQSPRYKVTKRGQDVALRCDPISGHVSLYWYRQALGQGPEFLTYFNYEAQQDKSGLPNDRFSAERPEGSISTLTIQRTEQRDSAMYRCASSRGQGNMETQYFGPGTRLLVL.

This clonotype was recorded many times. CDR3 DNA: TGTGCCACTGGGACAGGGGAGAGCTATGGCTACACCTTC. It encodes CATGTGESYGYTF. The chain combines TRBV10-3 with TRBJ1-2; TRBD1 aligns across 10 bases. The CDR3 is made up of 13 amino acids. The junction had 6 bases not matched to a gene; V was cut back by 10 bases and J by 4 bases. Per the germline V gene, CDR1 is ENHRY and CDR2 is SYGVKD.

This sequence joins TRBV6-5 and TRBJ1-5; D unresolved. The CDR3 is 13 amino acids. V lost 0 bases and J lost 10, with 10 bases in between. Germline lookup yields CDR1 MNHEY and CDR2 SVGAGI. CDR3 DNA sequence: TGTGCCAGCAGTTACTCCCCTCTTTCCCCCCAGCATTTT. Amino acids: CASSYSPLSPQHF.

A few counts support this clonotype. The rearrangement uses TRBV6-5 and TRBJ2-7; no firm D call. This CDR3 comprises 13 residues. Germline V gives CDR1 MNHEY, CDR2 SVGAGI. V lost 8 bases and J lost 0, with 11 bases in between. CDR3 amino acids: CASVEKNSYEQYF. In DNA, the CDR3 is TGTGCCAGCGTCGAAAAGAACTCCTACGAGCAGTACTTC.

This clonotype was recorded a few times. The rearrangement uses TRBV5-1 and TRBJ2-7, with 11 bases fitting TRBD1. Germline CDR1 reads SGHRS; CDR2 reads YFSETQ. The V and J ends lost 5 bases and 4 bases, in that order; junction bases with no gene match: 5. CDR3 size: 14 residues. CDR3: CASREGTGGYEQYF. In nucleotides, the CDR3 is TGCGCCAGCAGGGAAGGGACAGGGGGATACGAGCAGTACTTC.

This clonotype was counted only a few times. This chain uses TRBV4-1 with TRBJ2-7, with no clear D. With 0 bases removed from V and 3 bases from J, the gap between germline ends came to 9 bases. CDR3 size: 14 residues. The germline V gene encodes CDR1 MGHRA and CDR2 YSYEKL. Here the CDR3 reads CASSQDVQVYEQYF. The CDR3 DNA reads as TGCGCCAGCAGCCAAGATGTGCAGGTCTACGAGCAGTACTTC.